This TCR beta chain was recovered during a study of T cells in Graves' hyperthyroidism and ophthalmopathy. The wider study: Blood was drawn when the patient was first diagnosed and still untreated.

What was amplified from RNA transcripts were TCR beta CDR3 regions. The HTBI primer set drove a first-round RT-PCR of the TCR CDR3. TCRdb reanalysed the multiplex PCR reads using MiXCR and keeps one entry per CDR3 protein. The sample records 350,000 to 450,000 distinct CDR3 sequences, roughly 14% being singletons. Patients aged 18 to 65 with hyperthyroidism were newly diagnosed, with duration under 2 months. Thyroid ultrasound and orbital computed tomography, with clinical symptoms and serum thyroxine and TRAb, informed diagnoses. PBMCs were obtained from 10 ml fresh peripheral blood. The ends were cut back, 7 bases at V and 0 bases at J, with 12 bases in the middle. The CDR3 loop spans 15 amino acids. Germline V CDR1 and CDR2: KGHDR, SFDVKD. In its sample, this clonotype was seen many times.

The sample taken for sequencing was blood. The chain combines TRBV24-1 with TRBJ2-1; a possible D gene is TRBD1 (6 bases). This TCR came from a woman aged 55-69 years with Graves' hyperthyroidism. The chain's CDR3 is CATSPGTSSYNEQFF. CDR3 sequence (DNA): TGTGCCACCAGCCCCGGGACATCCTCCTACAATGAGCAGTTCTTC.